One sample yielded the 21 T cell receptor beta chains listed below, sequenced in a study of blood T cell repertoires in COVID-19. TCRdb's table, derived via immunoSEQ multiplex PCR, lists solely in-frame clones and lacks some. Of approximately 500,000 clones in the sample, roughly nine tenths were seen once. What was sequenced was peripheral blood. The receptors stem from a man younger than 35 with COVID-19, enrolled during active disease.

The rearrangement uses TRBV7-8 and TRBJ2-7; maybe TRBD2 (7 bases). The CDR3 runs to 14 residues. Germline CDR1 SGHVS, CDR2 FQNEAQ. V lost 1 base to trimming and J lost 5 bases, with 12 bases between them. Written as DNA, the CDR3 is TGTGCCAGCAGCTTAGATAGGGGGGGCAACGAGCAGTACTTC. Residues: CASSLDRGGNEQYF.

In nucleotides, the CDR3 is TGTGCCAGTAGTATAGTACTAGCGGGAGATACGCAGTATTTT. Translating gives CASSIVLAGDTQYF. This rearrangement joins TRBV19 to TRBJ2-3, with TRBD2 matching over 9 bases. This CDR3 region has 14 residues. In germline, CDR1 is LNHDA, CDR2 SQIVND (reference sequence). V shed 1 base and J 5 bases; nucleotides not matched to a gene: 1.

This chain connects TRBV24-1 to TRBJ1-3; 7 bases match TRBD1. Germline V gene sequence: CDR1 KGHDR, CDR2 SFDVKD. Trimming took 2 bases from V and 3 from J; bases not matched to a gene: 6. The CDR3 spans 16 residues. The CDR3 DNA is TGTGCCACCAGTGATTCGAAGACAGGGTATGGAAACACCATATATTTT. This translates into CATSDSKTGYGNTIYF.

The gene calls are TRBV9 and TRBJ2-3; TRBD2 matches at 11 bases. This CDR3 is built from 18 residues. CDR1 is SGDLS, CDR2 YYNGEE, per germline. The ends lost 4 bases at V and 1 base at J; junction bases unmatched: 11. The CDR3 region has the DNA TGTGCCAGCAGCACGACCGGGACTAGCGGATTTGGCACAGATACGCAGTATTTT. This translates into CASSTTGTSGFGTDTQYF.

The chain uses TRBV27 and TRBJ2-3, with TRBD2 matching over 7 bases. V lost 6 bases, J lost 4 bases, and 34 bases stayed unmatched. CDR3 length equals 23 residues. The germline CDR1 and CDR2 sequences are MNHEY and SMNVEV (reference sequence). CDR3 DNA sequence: TGTGCCAGCAGCAAATTACGCCGAAGAAAACCAGATCGGTTGCGGGAGATCGCAGATACGCAGTATTTT. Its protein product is CASSKLRRRKPDRLREIADTQYF.

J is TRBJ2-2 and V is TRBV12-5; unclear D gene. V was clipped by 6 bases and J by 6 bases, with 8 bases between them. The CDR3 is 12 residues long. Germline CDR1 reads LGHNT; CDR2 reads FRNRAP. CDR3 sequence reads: CASGARAGELFF. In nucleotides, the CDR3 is TGTGCTAGTGGGGCCCGGGCCGGGGAGCTGTTTTTT.

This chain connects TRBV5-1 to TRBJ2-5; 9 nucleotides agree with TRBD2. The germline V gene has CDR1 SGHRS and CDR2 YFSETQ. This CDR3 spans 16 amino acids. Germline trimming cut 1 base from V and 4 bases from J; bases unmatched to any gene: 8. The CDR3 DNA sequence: TGCGCCAGCAGCTTGAATAGCGGGGGTACGCGAGAGACCCAGTACTTC. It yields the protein CASSLNSGGTRETQYF.

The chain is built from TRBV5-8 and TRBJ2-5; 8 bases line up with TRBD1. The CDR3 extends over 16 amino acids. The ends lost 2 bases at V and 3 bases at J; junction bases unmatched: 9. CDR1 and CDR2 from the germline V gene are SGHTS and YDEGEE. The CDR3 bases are TGTGCCAGCAGCTTACCCAGGGGGCGAAAGGAAGAGACCCAGTACTTC. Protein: CASSLPRGRKEETQYF. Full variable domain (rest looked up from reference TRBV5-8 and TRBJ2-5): EAGVTQSPTHLIKTRGQQATLRCSPISGHTSVYWYQQALGLGLQFLLWYDEGEERNRGNFPPRFSGRQFPNYSSELNVNALELEDSALYLCASSLPRGRKEETQYFGPGTRLLVL.

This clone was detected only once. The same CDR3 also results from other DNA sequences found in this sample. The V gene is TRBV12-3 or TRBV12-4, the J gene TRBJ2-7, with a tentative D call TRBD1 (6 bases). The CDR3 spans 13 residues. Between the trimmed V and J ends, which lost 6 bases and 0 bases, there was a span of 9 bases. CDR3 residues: CASSRTDSYEQYF. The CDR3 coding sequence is TGTGCCAGCAGCCGGACAGACTCCTACGAGCAGTACTTC.

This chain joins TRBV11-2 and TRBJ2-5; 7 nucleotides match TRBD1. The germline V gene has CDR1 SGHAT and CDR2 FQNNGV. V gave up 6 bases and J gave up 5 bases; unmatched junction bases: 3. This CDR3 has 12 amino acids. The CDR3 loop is CASRDRRETQYF. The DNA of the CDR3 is TGTGCCAGCAGGGACAGGAGGGAGACCCAGTACTTC.

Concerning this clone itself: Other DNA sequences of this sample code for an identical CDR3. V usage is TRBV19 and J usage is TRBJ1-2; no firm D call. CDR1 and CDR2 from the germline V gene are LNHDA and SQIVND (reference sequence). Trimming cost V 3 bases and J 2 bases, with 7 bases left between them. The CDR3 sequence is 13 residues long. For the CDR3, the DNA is TGTGCCAGTAGTATTTCGGGGAACTATGGCTACACCTTC. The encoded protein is CASSISGNYGYTF.

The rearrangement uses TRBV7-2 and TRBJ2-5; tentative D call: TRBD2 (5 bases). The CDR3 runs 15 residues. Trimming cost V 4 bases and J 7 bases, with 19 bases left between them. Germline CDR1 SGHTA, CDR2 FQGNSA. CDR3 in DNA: TGTGCCAGCAGCTCTCCCGGCAGCGGCTTTGGGACCCAGTACTTC. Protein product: CASSSPGSGFGTQYF.

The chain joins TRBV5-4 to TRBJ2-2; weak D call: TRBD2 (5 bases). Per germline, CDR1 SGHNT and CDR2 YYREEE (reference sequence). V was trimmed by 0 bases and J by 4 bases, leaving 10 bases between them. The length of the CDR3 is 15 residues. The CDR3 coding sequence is TGTGCCAGCAGCTTGGGACTAAGTGGCACCGGGGAGCTGTTTTTT. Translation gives CASSLGLSGTGELFF.

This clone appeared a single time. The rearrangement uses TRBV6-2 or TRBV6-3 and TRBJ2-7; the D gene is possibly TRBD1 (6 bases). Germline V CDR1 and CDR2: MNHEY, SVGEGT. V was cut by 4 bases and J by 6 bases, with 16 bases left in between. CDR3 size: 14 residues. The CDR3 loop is CASSSYREPSEQYF. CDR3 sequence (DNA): TGTGCCAGCAGTTCTTACAGGGAGCCCTCCGAGCAGTACTTC.

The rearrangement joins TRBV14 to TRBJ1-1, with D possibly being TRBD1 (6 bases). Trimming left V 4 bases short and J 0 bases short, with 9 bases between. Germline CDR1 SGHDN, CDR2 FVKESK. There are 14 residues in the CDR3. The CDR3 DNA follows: TGTGCCAGCAGCCTTGGACAGCTGAACACTGAAGCTTTCTTT. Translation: CASSLGQLNTEAFF.

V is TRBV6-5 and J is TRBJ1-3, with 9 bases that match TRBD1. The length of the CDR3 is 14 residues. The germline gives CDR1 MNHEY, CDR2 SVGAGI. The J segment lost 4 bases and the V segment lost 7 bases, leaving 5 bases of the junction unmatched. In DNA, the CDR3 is TGTGCCAGCAACACGGGACAGGGAGGAAACACCATATATTTT. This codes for CASNTGQGGNTIYF.

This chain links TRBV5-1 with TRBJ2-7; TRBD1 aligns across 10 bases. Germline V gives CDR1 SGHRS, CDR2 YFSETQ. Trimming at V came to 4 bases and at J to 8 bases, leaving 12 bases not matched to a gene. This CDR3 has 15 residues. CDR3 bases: TGCGCCAGCAGCCCGGAGGGACAGGGGAGGGGGCAGCAGTACTTC. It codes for CASSPEGQGRGQQYF. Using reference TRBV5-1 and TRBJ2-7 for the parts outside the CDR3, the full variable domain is KAGVTQTPRYLIKTRGQQVTLSCSPISGHRSVSWYQQTPGQGLQFLFEYFSETQRNKGNFPGRFSGRQFSNSRSEMNVSTLELGDSALYLCASSPEGQGRGQQYFGPGTRLTVT.

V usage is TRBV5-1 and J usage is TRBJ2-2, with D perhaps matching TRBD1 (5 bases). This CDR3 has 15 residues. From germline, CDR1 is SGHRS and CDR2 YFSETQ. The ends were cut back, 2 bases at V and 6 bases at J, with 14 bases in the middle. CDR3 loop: CASSFQGLSPGELFF. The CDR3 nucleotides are TGCGCCAGCAGCTTCCAGGGTCTAAGCCCCGGGGAGCTGTTTTTT.

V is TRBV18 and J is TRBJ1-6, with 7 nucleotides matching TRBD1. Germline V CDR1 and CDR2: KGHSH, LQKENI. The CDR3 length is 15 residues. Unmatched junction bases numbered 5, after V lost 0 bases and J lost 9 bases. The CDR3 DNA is TGTGCCAGCTCACCACCGAGGGGGCGGGGTTCACCCCTCCACTTT. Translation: CASSPPRGRGSPLHF.

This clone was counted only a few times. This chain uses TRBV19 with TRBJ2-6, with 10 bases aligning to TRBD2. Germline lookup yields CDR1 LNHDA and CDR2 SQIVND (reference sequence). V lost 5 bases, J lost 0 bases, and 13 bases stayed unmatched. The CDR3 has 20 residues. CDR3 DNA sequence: TGTGCCAGTAGTCTCCTCTCGACTAGCGGGTCGGTCTCTGGGGCCAACGTCCTGACTTTC. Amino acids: CASSLLSTSGSVSGANVLTF.

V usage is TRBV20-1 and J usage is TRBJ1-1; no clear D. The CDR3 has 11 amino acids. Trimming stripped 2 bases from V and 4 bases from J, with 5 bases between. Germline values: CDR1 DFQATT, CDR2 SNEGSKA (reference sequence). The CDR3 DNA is TGCAGTGCTAGAATCCTCACTGAAGCTTTCTTT. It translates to CSARILTEAFF.